The clone carrying this T cell receptor beta chain was detected a few times. The data are from a study of T cells in Graves' hyperthyroidism and ophthalmopathy. Between the trimmed V and J ends, which lost 2 bases and 5 bases, there was a span of 9 bases. CDR1 and CDR2 (germline): MNHEY, SVGAGI. This CDR3 has 13 residues. Graves' hyperthyroidism was deemed stable absent ophthalmopathy progression within 18 months. Any patient presenting with uncontrolled infection, other autoimmune disease, pregnancy or lactation was left out. Diagnosis rested on symptoms, serum thyroxine and TRAb, thyroid ultrasound, and orbital computed tomography. The CDR3 regions of TCR beta were amplified from RNA transcripts. The primer set for the first-round RT-PCR of the TCR CDR3 was HTBI. MiXCR was run by TCRdb on the multiplex PCR reads, yielding one entry per CDR3 protein. This sample has around 450,000 distinct CDR3 sequences; roughly an eighth occur once, and the top ten carry 4% to 6.5%.

The TCR originated in a woman between 18 and 29 years old with Graves' hyperthyroidism. The chain recombines TRBV6-5 with TRBJ2-5, with D unclear. The sample comprised blood. The CDR3 is CASSYTGFETQYF. CDR3 DNA: TGTGCCAGCAGTTACACCGGGTTTGAGACCCAGTACTTC.